One sample yielded the 19 T cell receptor beta chains listed below, sequenced in a study of lymphopenia after photon versus proton radiotherapy (dated by TCRdb to the late 2010s). Library preparation employed the immunoSEQ multiplex PCR assay. Entries here come from immuneACCESS through TCRdb and include only in-frame sequences with V and J called. Some clones fail to appear in such tables; in the studies checked, an unresolved V gene covers under half of the shortfall, and the cause of the remainder is unknown. Present in this sample are over 30,000 clones, roughly 84% of which were seen just once. Approximately 14% of the sample lies in the top ten. The sample was peripheral blood, taken from a patient treated with proton-based radiotherapy. These receptors were taken from a woman between 65 and 79 years old with pancreatic cancer.

The rearrangement joins TRBV7-2 to TRBJ2-1; D not resolved. The CDR3 is 11 residues long. Trimming left V 4 bases short and J 9 bases short, with 7 bases between. The germline CDR1 and CDR2 sequences are SGHTA and FQGNSA. The CDR3 here is CASSSRLEQFF. CDR3 DNA: TGTGCCAGCAGCTCTCGCCTTGAGCAGTTCTTC. The entire variable domain, with the rest obtained from reference TRBV7-2 and TRBJ2-1, is as follows: GAGVSQSPSNKVTEKGKDVELRCDPISGHTALYWYRQSLGQGLEFLIYFQGNSAPDKSGLPSDRFSAERTGGSVSTLTIQRTQQEDSAVYLCASSSRLEQFFGPGTRLTVL.

The chain links TRBV2 to TRBJ2-6; D ambiguous. V gave up 3 bases and J gave up 0 bases, with 9 bases separating them. CDR1 and CDR2 (germline): SNHLY, FYNNEI. The CDR3 extends over 16 amino acids. Here the CDR3 reads CASSDARASGANVLTF. The CDR3 DNA reads as TGTGCCAGCAGTGACGCAAGGGCCTCTGGGGCCAACGTCCTGACTTTC.

This chain links TRBV18 with TRBJ2-5; D remains ambiguous. From germline, CDR1 is KGHSH and CDR2 LQKENI. Trimming cost V 3 bases and J 3 bases, with 8 bases left between them. The CDR3 totals 13 residues. In DNA form, the CDR3 reads TGTGCCAGCTCACCCCGGGTAGAAGAGACCCAGTACTTC. It codes for CASSPRVEETQYF. Full variable domain (missing parts from reference TRBV18 and TRBJ2-5): NAGVMQNPRHLVRRRGQEARLRCSPMKGHSHVYWYRQLPEEGLKFMVYLQKENIIDESGMPKERFSAEFPKEGPSILRIQQVVRGDSAAYFCASSPRVEETQYFGPGTRLLVL.

The table lists this clone with a count of one. The rearrangement joins TRBV7-8 to TRBJ2-1; 7 nucleotides agree with TRBD2. Germline CDR1 reads SGHVS; CDR2 reads FQNEAQ. With V trimmed by 5 bases and J by 4 bases, 8 bases remained unmatched. The CDR3 spans 15 residues. CDR3 nucleotide sequence: TGTGCCAGCAGCCCAGTAGCGGGTGGGTACAATGAGCAGTTCTTC. Translation gives CASSPVAGGYNEQFF. Full variable domain (rest looked up from reference TRBV7-8 and TRBJ2-1): GAGVSQSPRYKVAKRGQDVALRCDPISGHVSLFWYQQALGQGPEFLTYFQNEAQLDKSGLPSDRFFAERPEGSVSTLKIQRTQQEDSAVYLCASSPVAGGYNEQFFGPGTRLTVL.

This clone showed up just a few times. The CDR3 here is CASSPTSGRASPDTQYF. The CDR3 DNA reads TGCGCCAGCAGTCCTACTAGCGGGAGGGCCTCTCCAGATACGCAGTATTTT. This sequence joins TRBV5-1 and TRBJ2-3; 13 bases align to TRBD2. Unmatched junction bases numbered 10, after V lost 5 bases and J lost 4 bases. Germline loops: CDR1 SGHRS, CDR2 YFSETQ. CDR3 length: 17 residues.

This CDR3 reads CAIQVSDYYNEQFF. The CDR3 nucleotides are TGTGCCATCCAGGTTTCAGACTACTACAATGAGCAGTTCTTC. The rearrangement uses TRBV11-2 and TRBJ2-1, with D possibly matching TRBD2 (5 bases). Deletions cut 10 bases from V and 3 bases from J, with 16 bases between. The CDR3 has 14 residues. Germline-derived CDR1 and CDR2 are SGHAT and FQNNGV.

The CDR3 sequence: CASSQHEAGKGNEQFF. The CDR3 DNA is TGCGCCAGCAGTCAACACGAGGCCGGCAAGGGCAATGAGCAGTTCTTC. The chain uses TRBV23-1 and TRBJ2-1; no firm D call. TRBV23-1 is marked as an open reading frame, function uncertain. V gave up 2 bases and J gave up 6 bases, with 17 bases separating them. CDR3 size: 16 residues.

CDR3 bases: TGCAGCGTTGACCCGGACAGTGATACTGAAGCTTTCTTT. The encoded protein is CSVDPDSDTEAFF. V gene TRBV29-1 combines with J gene TRBJ1-1; D is possibly TRBD1 (6 bases). The CDR3 extends over 13 amino acids. The germline V gene encodes CDR1 SQVTM and CDR2 ANQGSEA. V was clipped by 3 bases and J by 5 bases, with 13 bases between them.

J is TRBJ2-5 and V is TRBV5-1; 7 nucleotides line up with TRBD1. V shed 4 bases, J shed 2 bases, and the junction held 5 bases outside the gene matches. The CDR3 runs to 14 residues. Germline V gene sequence: CDR1 SGHRS, CDR2 YFSETQ. The CDR3 coding sequence is TGCGCCAGCAGCAGGGGGACAGTACAAGAGACCCAGTACTTC. It is translated as CASSRGTVQETQYF. Combining the CDR3 with reference TRBV5-1 and TRBJ2-5 gives the whole variable domain KAGVTQTPRYLIKTRGQQVTLSCSPISGHRSVSWYQQTPGQGLQFLFEYFSETQRNKGNFPGRFSGRQFSNSRSEMNVSTLELGDSALYLCASSRGTVQETQYFGPGTRLLVL.

The V gene is TRBV6-5, the J gene TRBJ1-1; tentative D call: TRBD1 (5 bases). V was shortened by 6 bases and J by 0 bases, with 5 bases between the two germline ends. Germline loops: CDR1 MNHEY, CDR2 SVGAGI. The CDR3 has 12 residues. The CDR3 region has the DNA TGTGCCAGCAGGGGGGTGAACACTGAAGCTTTCTTT. Translation gives CASRGVNTEAFF.

The CDR3 DNA reads as TGCGCCAGCAGCCAAGTCTTGACAGGGAAAGAGCCCCAGCATTTT. It encodes CASSQVLTGKEPQHF. The rearrangement links TRBV4-1 to TRBJ1-5, with 7 positions matching TRBD1. The length of the CDR3 is 15 residues. J gave up 8 bases and V 1 base, and 8 bases lay outside the gene matches. In germline, CDR1 is MGHRA, CDR2 YSYEKL.

V and J are TRBV19 and TRBJ2-1; the match to TRBD2 covers 7 bases. The CDR3 covers 14 residues. Germline loops: CDR1 LNHDA, CDR2 SQIVND (reference sequence). V lost 5 bases and J lost 7; bases outside the gene matches: 8. CDR3 region: CASSGPGTKNEQFF. The DNA of the CDR3 is TGTGCCAGTAGTGGGCCCGGGACTAAAAATGAGCAGTTCTTC.

This chain uses TRBV9 with TRBJ2-2, with D possibly being TRBD1 or TRBD2 (5 bases each). From germline, CDR1 is SGDLS and CDR2 YYNGEE. Trimming left V 2 bases short and J 7 bases short, with 21 bases between. The CDR3 loop spans 17 amino acids. The CDR3 region has the DNA TGTGCCAGCAGCGTCGGGGTTTCGACAGAGAGGATCGGGGAGCTGTTTTTT. Its translation is CASSVGVSTERIGELFF.

V gene TRBV4-3 combines with J gene TRBJ2-7; 9 bases fit TRBD1. V dropped 5 bases and J dropped 0; count of bases not matched to a gene: 8. Germline lookup yields CDR1 LGHNA and CDR2 YSLEER. The length of the CDR3 is 16 residues. The CDR3 DNA reads TGCGCCAGCAGCTTACACGGACAGGGGTCCTCCTACGAGCAGTACTTC. It codes for CASSLHGQGSSYEQYF.

In DNA form, the CDR3 reads TGTGCCAGCAGCGTAGGTTTAGCGGGGCCAGATACGCAGTATTTT. This codes for CASSVGLAGPDTQYF. This rearrangement joins TRBV9 to TRBJ2-3, with 8 nucleotides matching TRBD2. Germline V gives CDR1 SGDLS, CDR2 YYNGEE. This CDR3 comprises 15 residues. Trimming at V came to 0 bases and at J to 4 bases, leaving 4 bases not matched to a gene.

This clone was seen a handful of times. This sequence joins TRBV28 and TRBJ2-7, with a tentative D call TRBD2 (6 bases). The V and J ends lost 5 bases and 0 bases respectively, with 14 bases between them. The CDR3 has 15 residues. CDR1 and CDR2 (germline): MDHEN, SYDVKM. The CDR3 region has the DNA TGTGCCAGCAGTGGCCCCGGCGGGGCCTCCTACGAGCAGTACTTC. Its translation: CASSGPGGASYEQYF.

V is TRBV7-3 and J is TRBJ2-3, with 9 bases that match TRBD2. Germline V gene lookup returns CDR1 SGHTA and CDR2 FQGTGA. The junction had 0 bases not matched to a gene; V was cut back by 1 base and J by 1 base. The CDR3 spans 15 residues. The CDR3 spells CASSLSGRGTDTQYF. In nucleotides, the CDR3 is TGTGCCAGCAGCTTAAGCGGGAGGGGCACAGATACGCAGTATTTT.

The CDR3: CASSLLSGSPYEQYF. DNA for the CDR3: TGTGCCAGCAGCTTACTTAGCGGGAGTCCCTACGAGCAGTACTTC. The chain recombines TRBV11-2 with TRBJ2-7; TRBD2 aligns across 9 bases. V was clipped by 2 bases and J by 2 bases; unmatched bases: 4. Germline-derived CDR1 and CDR2 are SGHAT and FQNNGV. This CDR3 has 15 residues.

J is TRBJ1-5 and V is TRBV28; 7 bases are shared with TRBD1. The CDR3 consists of 15 residues. Germline values: CDR1 MDHEN, CDR2 SYDVKM. Trimming at V came to 6 bases and at J to 3 bases, leaving 8 bases not matched to a gene. CDR3 nucleotides: TGTGCCAGCAGCACGTCAGGGGGGCTCAATCAGCCCCAGCATTTT. Protein: CASSTSGGLNQPQHF.